One and the same sample provided the 30 T cell receptor beta chains below, sequenced in a study of OX40 agonist ivuxolimab in advanced cancers. Method: immunoSEQ multiplex PCR; TCRdb's copy keeps in-frame clones and lacks some. This sample carries roughly 68,000 clones, around 86% of them seen once, and the ten largest clones take roughly 8%. Source: CD4+ or CD8+ T cells sorted from blood, taken in a trial of the OX40 agonist ivuxolimab. The source is an adult with an advanced solid tumor such as melanoma, head and neck, liver or kidney cancer.

This chain uses TRBV6-1 with TRBJ1-5; D not certain. Germline-derived CDR1 and CDR2 are MNHNS and SASEGT. This CDR3 is built from 15 residues. Trimming stripped 6 bases from V and 0 bases from J, with 12 bases between. CDR3 loop: CASSLGGYSNQPQHF. The CDR3 DNA sequence: TGTGCCAGCAGCCTAGGAGGATATAGCAATCAGCCCCAGCATTTT.

V usage is TRBV10-3 and J usage is TRBJ1-5; unclear D gene. Germline CDR1 ENHRY, CDR2 SYGVKD. The V gene lost 2 bases and the J gene lost 4 bases, with 3 bases spanning the gap. This CDR3 region has 12 residues. The CDR3: CAISEVNQPQHF. The DNA of the CDR3 is TGTGCCATCAGTGAGGTGAATCAGCCCCAGCATTTT.

The chain combines TRBV2 with TRBJ1-6; D is perhaps TRBD1 (6 bases). Trimming removed 5 bases at V and 6 bases at J, with 17 bases between. Germline CDR1 is SNHLY and CDR2 is FYNNEI. This CDR3 spans 16 amino acids. CDR3 sequence (DNA): TGTGCCAGCAGTTCACAGGGTAGGGGTGGTAATTCACCCCTCCACTTT. It encodes CASSSQGRGGNSPLHF.

This chain uses TRBV5-1 with TRBJ2-1; D might be TRBD2 (7 bases). The germline CDR1 and CDR2 sequences are SGHRS and YFSETQ. Trimming shortened V by 6 bases and J by 7 bases, and 26 bases separated the two germline ends. This CDR3 is 17 amino acids long. CDR3 DNA sequence: TGCGCCAGCAAGCAGGAACTCGCGGGGGCCCAGGGGAATGAGCAGTTCTTC. It encodes CASKQELAGAQGNEQFF.

DNA of the CDR3: TGTGCCAGCAGGACCGGGGGAGCAGACACCGGGGAGCTGTTTTTT. Amino acid sequence: CASRTGGADTGELFF. This sequence joins TRBV2 and TRBJ2-2; possible D gene TRBD2, 6 bases. V shed 6 bases and J shed 3 bases, with 14 bases lying between them. The CDR3 is 15 amino acids. Per the germline V gene, CDR1 is SNHLY and CDR2 is FYNNEI.

This clone showed up just once. The rearrangement links TRBV6-4 to TRBJ2-7; 7 bases fit TRBD2. There are 16 residues in the CDR3. The trim removed 3 bases at V and 0 bases at J, leaving 8 bases unmatched. Germline V CDR1 and CDR2: MRHNA, SNTAGT. The DNA of the CDR3 is TGTGCCAGCAGTGAAAATAGCGGGCGCGGCTCCTACGAGCAGTACTTC. Encoded protein: CASSENSGRGSYEQYF.

The chain links TRBV2 to TRBJ2-1, with D perhaps assigned TRBD1 or TRBD2 (5 bases each). This CDR3 spans 15 amino acids. V lost 8 bases and J 7 bases, leaving 21 bases between the germline ends. Germline CDR1 reads SNHLY; CDR2 reads FYNNEI. DNA for the CDR3: TGTGCCAGCTCCGGGACGGCGCCCTACTTAAATGAGCAGTTCTTC. Translated, it gives CASSGTAPYLNEQFF.

The genes are TRBV5-1 and TRBJ1-2; D might be TRBD1 (5 bases). V dropped 3 bases and J dropped 7 bases, with 16 bases sitting between them. CDR3 length equals 14 residues. Germline assignment: CDR1 SGHRS and CDR2 YFSETQ. CDR3 sequence (DNA): TGCGCCAGCAGCTCGGATACAGGATTTCTTGGCTACACCTTC. Amino acids: CASSSDTGFLGYTF. Looking up the rest from reference TRBV5-1 and TRBJ1-2 gives the full variable domain: KAGVTQTPRYLIKTRGQQVTLSCSPISGHRSVSWYQQTPGQGLQFLFEYFSETQRNKGNFPGRFSGRQFSNSRSEMNVSTLELGDSALYLCASSSDTGFLGYTFGSGTRLTVV.

The V call is TRBV18, the J call TRBJ2-7, with 9 bases matching TRBD2. CDR3 length: 14 amino acids. Looked up from germline, CDR1 is KGHSH and CDR2 is LQKENI. The J segment lost 4 bases and the V segment lost 4 bases, leaving 5 bases of the junction unmatched. In DNA form, the CDR3 reads TGTGCCAGCTCACGAGCGGGGGGCCCGTACGAGCAGTACTTC. This gives the protein CASSRAGGPYEQYF.

The chain employs TRBV28 and TRBJ1-2; D remains unclear. There are 12 residues in the CDR3. Germline V lookup: CDR1 MDHEN, CDR2 SYDVKM. V lost 2 bases and J 4 bases, leaving 5 bases between the germline ends. The CDR3 DNA sequence: TGTGCCAGCAGTTTAAGGGCCTATGGCTACACCTTC. As protein: CASSLRAYGYTF.

This clone was detected once. V is TRBV12-5 and J is TRBJ1-4; D is unresolved. V was trimmed by 8 bases and J by 7 bases, leaving 20 bases between them. In germline, CDR1 is LGHNT, CDR2 FRNRAP. This CDR3 spans 15 amino acids. The CDR3 protein is CASSWSEPRPEKLFF. Here the CDR3 DNA reads TGTGCTAGTTCATGGAGCGAACCGAGACCTGAAAAACTGTTTTTT.

The chain uses TRBV9 and TRBJ1-5, with TRBD1 as a possible D gene (6 bases). CDR1 SGDLS and CDR2 YYNGEE come from the germline V gene. The CDR3 totals 14 residues. V was trimmed by 4 bases and J by 11 bases, leaving 19 bases between them. Here the CDR3 reads CASSPRDTSSAQHF. In DNA form, the CDR3 reads TGTGCCAGCAGCCCCCGGGACACCTCTTCGGCCCAGCATTTT.

The chain has TRBV29-1 and TRBJ2-4, with D perhaps matching TRBD1 (6 bases). CDR3 length: 14 amino acids. Germline loops: CDR1 SQVTM, CDR2 ANQGSEA. Trimming stripped 4 bases from V and 0 bases from J, with 10 bases between. This chain's CDR3 is CSVGKGVAKNIQYF. CDR3 nucleotides: TGCAGCGTTGGAAAGGGGGTAGCCAAAAACATTCAGTACTTC.

The chain is built from TRBV25-1 and TRBJ1-5; 7 bases match TRBD1. The ends lost 3 bases at V and 4 bases at J; junction bases unmatched: 9. The CDR3 runs to 16 residues. The germline gives CDR1 MGHDK, CDR2 SYGVNS. CDR3 region: CASSDKGGLGNQPQHF. The CDR3, as DNA: TGTGCCAGCAGTGATAAAGGGGGCCTGGGGAATCAGCCCCAGCATTTT. The entire variable domain, with the rest obtained from reference TRBV25-1 and TRBJ1-5, is as follows: EADIYQTPRYLVIGTGKKITLECSQTMGHDKMYWYQQDPGMELHLIHYSYGVNSTEKGDLSSESTVSRIRTEHFPLTLESARPSHTSQYLCASSDKGGLGNQPQHFGDGTRLSIL.

The chain is built from TRBV4-3 and TRBJ2-2; no clear D. The CDR3 is 18 amino acids. Per germline, CDR1 LGHNA and CDR2 YSLEER. V lost 5 bases and J lost 3, with 22 bases in between. In DNA, the CDR3 is TGCGCCAGCAGCAAACGACTTCAGGAATACGTGGACACCGGGGAGCTGTTTTTT. Protein sequence: CASSKRLQEYVDTGELFF.

The chain is built from TRBV29-1 and TRBJ2-5, with TRBD1 matching over 7 bases. Per the germline V gene, CDR1 is SQVTM and CDR2 is ANQGSEA. V was pared by 6 bases and J by 2 bases, with 9 bases of the junction left unmatched. This CDR3 spans 14 amino acids. The CDR3 spells CSVVRDSGQETQYF. Written as DNA, the CDR3 is TGCAGCGTCGTGAGGGACAGTGGACAAGAGACCCAGTACTTC.

V gene TRBV4-2 combines with J gene TRBJ2-7, with a weak D call TRBD1 (6 bases). V shed 0 bases and J shed 4 bases, with 13 bases lying between them. Germline V gives CDR1 LGHNA, CDR2 YNFKEQ. CDR3 length: 15 amino acids. CDR3 nucleotide sequence: TGTGCCAGCAGCCAAGAATCAAACAGGGAATACGAGCAGTACTTC. Protein: CASSQESNREYEQYF.

The chain combines TRBV27 with TRBJ2-2, with 11 bases aligning to TRBD2. The CDR3 extends over 15 amino acids. Germline V CDR1 and CDR2: MNHEY, SMNVEV (reference sequence). J was trimmed by 5 bases and V by 6 bases; bases with no gene match: 5. Here the CDR3 DNA reads TGTGCCAGCAGCCTAGCGGGGGGACTAACCGGGGAGCTGTTTTTT. Protein sequence: CASSLAGGLTGELFF.

This sequence joins TRBV7-2 and TRBJ1-2; 7 nucleotides line up with TRBD1. Trimming at V came to 5 bases and at J to 8 bases, leaving 8 bases not matched to a gene. CDR1 is SGHTA, CDR2 FQGNSA, per germline. The length of the CDR3 is 13 residues. The chain's CDR3 is CASSGDRNLGYTF. For the CDR3, the DNA is TGTGCCAGCAGCGGGGACAGAAATCTCGGCTACACCTTC.

J is TRBJ2-7 and V is TRBV6-5; maybe TRBD2 (5 bases). The CDR3 spans 14 residues. The germline V gene has CDR1 MNHEY and CDR2 SVGAGI. With 4 bases removed from V and 2 bases from J, the gap between germline ends came to 12 bases. In nucleotides, the CDR3 is TGTGCCAGCAGTTCCTCGACGGGGACCTACGAGCAGTACTTC. This sequence encodes CASSSSTGTYEQYF.

The V gene is TRBV4-1, the J gene TRBJ2-4; 12 bases are shared with TRBD2. The CDR3 runs to 20 residues. The germline V gene encodes CDR1 MGHRA and CDR2 YSYEKL. Unmatched junction bases numbered 17, after V lost 0 bases and J lost 8 bases. The CDR3 reads CASSQEEFGLTSGGRDIQYF. Written as DNA, the CDR3 is TGCGCCAGCAGCCAAGAAGAGTTTGGATTGACTAGCGGGGGCCGGGACATTCAGTACTTC.

The DNA of the CDR3 is TGTGCCAGCAGCAACCATCTTAGCAATCAGCCCCAGCATTTT. Residues: CASSNHLSNQPQHF. This sequence joins TRBV6-5 and TRBJ1-5, with D unclear. The CDR3 has 14 residues. In germline, CDR1 is MNHEY, CDR2 SVGAGI. V lost 6 bases and J 0 bases, leaving 9 bases between the germline ends.

In its sample, this clone was seen once. The CDR3 sequence is CAIQDRGYGYTF. In DNA form, the CDR3 reads TGTGCCATCCAGGACAGGGGGTATGGCTACACCTTC. The J gene is TRBJ1-2, the V gene TRBV5-4; 10 bases line up with TRBD1. Germline V gene lookup returns CDR1 SGHNT and CDR2 YYREEE (reference sequence). V lost 9 bases to trimming and J lost 5 bases; unmatched junction nucleotides: 4. CDR3 length: 12 amino acids. Using reference TRBV5-4 and TRBJ1-2 for the parts outside the CDR3, the full variable domain is ETGVTQSPTHLIKTRGQQVTLRCSSQSGHNTVSWYQQALGQGPQFIFQYYREEENGRGNFPPRFSGLQFPNYSSELNVNALELDDSALYLCAIQDRGYGYTFGSGTRLTVV.

This clone appeared a few times. The rearrangement links TRBV10-3 to TRBJ1-1, with D unresolved. Germline-derived CDR1 and CDR2 are ENHRY and SYGVKD. The CDR3 is 11 amino acids. Trimming removed 6 bases at V and 3 bases at J, with 5 bases between. CDR3 nucleotide sequence: TGTGCCATCAGGGAAGACACTGAAGCTTTCTTT. This codes for CAIREDTEAFF.

The chain combines TRBV27 with TRBJ1-6, with TRBD1 identical over 7 bases. The CDR3 has 14 residues. Trimming at V came to 8 bases and at J to 9 bases, leaving 10 bases not matched to a gene. The germline V gene encodes CDR1 MNHEY and CDR2 SMNVEV (reference sequence). CDR3 region: CASGTVGLGSPLHF. The CDR3 DNA sequence: TGTGCCAGCGGGACAGTGGGATTGGGTTCACCCCTCCACTTT.

This clone is a singleton in its sample. The chain is built from TRBV18 and TRBJ1-1; D is ambiguous. V was cut by 2 bases and J by 1 base, with 8 bases left in between. The germline V gene encodes CDR1 KGHSH and CDR2 LQKENI. The CDR3 spans 14 residues. CDR3: CASSPSWGNTEAFF. The CDR3, as DNA: TGTGCCAGCTCACCAAGTTGGGGGAACACTGAAGCTTTCTTT.

V usage is TRBV11-2 and J usage is TRBJ1-3; D not resolved. CDR1 is SGHAT, CDR2 FQNNGV, per germline. The CDR3 is made up of 17 amino acids. The V end lost 0 bases, the J end lost 4 bases, and 16 bases lay between the germline ends. The CDR3 protein is CASSLDAPGYSGNTIYF. The CDR3 bases are TGTGCCAGCAGCTTAGATGCGCCGGGGTATAGCGGAAACACCATATATTTT.

The rearrangement joins TRBV6-5 to TRBJ1-1, with D possibly TRBD1 on 5 matching bases. The CDR3 has 12 residues. Germline V gene lookup returns CDR1 MNHEY and CDR2 SVGAGI. The V end lost 0 bases, the J end lost 8 bases, and 7 bases lay between the germline ends. In DNA, the CDR3 is TGTGCCAGCAGTTACTCGGGGGTCGAAGCTTTCTTT. The encoded protein is CASSYSGVEAFF.

This chain joins TRBV5-6 and TRBJ2-7; D ambiguous. There are 13 residues in the CDR3. The ends were cut back, 5 bases at V and 4 bases at J, with 13 bases in the middle. Looked up from germline, CDR1 is SGHDT and CDR2 is YYEEEE. Written as DNA, the CDR3 is TGTGCCAGCAGTCCGGGTTCTCCTTACGAGCAGTACTTC. Translating it yields CASSPGSPYEQYF.

The chain links TRBV7-9 to TRBJ2-5; D is possibly TRBD1 (5 bases). This CDR3 is built from 14 residues. Deletions cut 1 base from V and 3 bases from J, with 9 bases between. Germline assignment: CDR1 SEHNR and CDR2 FQNEAQ (reference sequence). CDR3 protein: CASSLVGAEETQYF. DNA for the CDR3: TGTGCCAGCAGCTTAGTAGGGGCAGAAGAGACCCAGTACTTC.